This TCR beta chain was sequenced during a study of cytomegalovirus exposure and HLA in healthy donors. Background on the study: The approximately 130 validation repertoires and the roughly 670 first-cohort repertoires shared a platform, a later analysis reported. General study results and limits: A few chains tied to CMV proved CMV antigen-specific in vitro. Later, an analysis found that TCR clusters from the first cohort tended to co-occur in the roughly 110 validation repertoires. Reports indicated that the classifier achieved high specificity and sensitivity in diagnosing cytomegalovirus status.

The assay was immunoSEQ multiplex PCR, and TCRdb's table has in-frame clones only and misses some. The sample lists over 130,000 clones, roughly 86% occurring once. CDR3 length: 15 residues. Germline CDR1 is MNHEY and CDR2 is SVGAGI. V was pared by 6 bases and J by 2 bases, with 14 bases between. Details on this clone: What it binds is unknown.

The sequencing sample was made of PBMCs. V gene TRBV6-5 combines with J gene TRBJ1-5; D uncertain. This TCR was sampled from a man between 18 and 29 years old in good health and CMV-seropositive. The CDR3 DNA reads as TGTGCCAGCAGCTTACTGGGAGGTGGCAATCAGCCCCAGCATTTT. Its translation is CASSLLGGGNQPQHF.